Below are 3 T cell receptor beta chains sequenced from a single sample in a study of T cell repertoires in cytomegalovirus infection. For these receptors, no antigen is known. MiXCR, run by TCRdb on the reads, gives a single entry per CDR3 protein. Among about 830,000 distinct CDR3 sequences listed, around a third were seen once. This specimen was cultured CD8+ T cells from PBMCs, taken from culture after CMV antigen stimulation. These receptors all come from a human donor in good health (CMV status not recorded). Some clones in this sample may be carry-over from other donors' samples.

This clonotype showed up just a few times. The chain joins TRBV12-3 or TRBV12-4 to TRBJ2-3, with D possibly matching TRBD1 (5 bases). With 3 bases removed from V and 3 bases from J, the gap between germline ends came to 22 bases. The CDR3 covers 18 residues. The CDR3 loop reads CASSFGAPSDTFTDTQYF. Here the CDR3 DNA reads TGTGCCAGCAGTTTTGGGGCCCCTAGTGACACGTTTACAGATACGCAGTATTTT.

This clonotype was counted a few times. The chain joins TRBV2 to TRBJ1-1; D perhaps matches TRBD1 (6 bases). V lost 10 bases, J lost 3 bases, and 12 bases lay in between. Looked up from germline, CDR1 is SNHLY and CDR2 is FYNNEI. The length of the CDR3 is 12 residues. The CDR3 here is CATIQGDTEAFF. DNA of the CDR3: TGTGCCACCATACAGGGAGACACTGAAGCTTTCTTT.

The V call is TRBV28, the J call TRBJ2-1, with D perhaps TRBD2 (6 bases). Germline V gene data show CDR1 as MDHEN and CDR2 as SYDVKM. The V and J ends lost 8 bases and 4 bases respectively, with 12 bases between them. CDR3 size: 13 residues. DNA for the CDR3: TGTGCCAGCGCCACAGCGGGTTACAATGAGCAGTTCTTC. Encoded protein: CASATAGYNEQFF.